This T cell receptor (beta chain) was sequenced in a study of cytotoxic CD8 clonotypes in ibrutinib-treated CLL (dated by TCRdb to about 2021). For context, the study as a whole: In this cohort, approximately 15 patients were treatment-naive and roughly ten were relapsed/refractory, while roughly 17 had unmutated IGHV. Partial responses were observed in roughly 24 patients and complete responses in 2; after a median follow-up of around 68 months, remission was maintained in approximately 14 patients and progression was observed in roughly 12. Response samples were obtained after a median of around eleven months of treatment, with a range of about 6 to 36 months. An average of roughly 250,000 productive templates and 94,082 productive rearrangements was obtained per sample. Of the 90 or so participants in the trial, about two dozen had longitudinal samples available. Cryopreserved peripheral blood mononuclear cells were collected before treatment, at response, and at either disease progression or sustained remission. Every sample from remission and from progressive disease was obtained while the patients were still on ibrutinib. The paper's findings and limits, for the study overall: Baseline clonality exceeded that of age-matched healthy donors and correlated strongly with circulating CD8+ T-cell counts. Clonality increased at ibrutinib response, stayed stable in sustained remission, and fell back toward baseline at progression. Sampling times were not matched between sustained-remission and progressing patients, and lymph node repertoires were not studied. Public clonotypes were rare and either shrank or stayed stable during treatment, and the rise in clonality at ibrutinib response reflected expansion of private clonotypes.

The time point label of this sample denotes: approximately 11 months on ibrutinib. For TCR beta library preparation, approximately 1.8 micrograms of genomic DNA was extracted from cryopreserved PBMCs. Longitudinal blood samples from CLL patients receiving ibrutinib monotherapy were subjected to high-throughput TCR beta sequencing. Patients were enrolled in a phase 2 open-label single-center ibrutinib monotherapy trial. About this clone: There is no known antigen for this receptor. Per-base quality was not reported, and no clone a single base away is much larger than it.

From the cysteine up to the phenylalanine, the CDR3 has a length of 14 residues. Solely the CDR3 DNA is kept, with 42 bases framed from the first base. From a lookup of the germline V gene, CDR1 and CDR2 are MDHEN and SYDVKM. V loses 0 bases, J loses 10 bases, and the germline ends lie 15 bases apart. On a MiSeq, deep resolution sequencing aimed for a depth between 1 in 1 million and 1 in 200,000 T cells, with each clonotype covered about 9.9x on average. The immunoSEQ hsTCRB Kit was used to generate the TCR beta libraries. Regarding the original processing steps: Data were analyzed with ImmunoSEQ Data Assistant and ImmunoSEQ Analyzer, with V, D and J genes assigned per IMGT definitions. Clonality, which ranges from 0 to 1, was calculated as one minus the normalized Shannon entropy of productive rearrangement frequencies. Only overrepresented clonotypes making up at least 0.05% of the repertoire of each patient were included in the public clonotype analysis. Thirteen age-matched healthy donor repertoires from immuneACCESS served as clonality controls. TCRdb mirrors the immuneACCESS table, restricted to in-frame sequences. Some clones are absent from its copies; in checked studies, under half trace to an unresolved V gene, and the reason for the others is unknown. That table supplies the V and J calls and clone size; D and trimming were determined from the DNA. This sample comprises tens of thousands of clones, around 79% of them detected only once. Roughly 4.8% of the sample belongs to the ten largest clones.

The sequence was obtained from a human donor with chronic lymphocytic leukemia. In this chain, TRBV28 is recombined with TRBJ2-5; the D gene is possibly TRBD1 or TRBD2, with 5 bases matching each. Sequencing was performed on PBMCs, taken after 12 months of ibrutinib treatment. The CDR3 region: CASSLWGRAPNQYF. The nucleotide sequence is given as TGTGCCAGCAGTTTATGGGGACGGGCCCCCAACCAGTACTTC.